This T cell receptor beta chain emerged from a study of neurological immune-mediated disorders (dated by TCRdb to between 2018 and 2021). Looking at the study overall: Among the 34 multiple sclerosis patients, relapsing-remitting MS accounted for some 30 and secondary progressive MS accounted for 3. Alongside PBMC samples, the set of 106 TCR-beta libraries contained longitudinal samples, technical triplicates, and paired CD4+ and CD8+ T-cell subsets that had been sorted. The cohort was made up of 68 subjects, consisting of about 14 HAM/TSP patients, some 34 multiple sclerosis patients and 20 healthy controls. Peripheral blood TCR-beta repertoires from patients with HTLV-I-associated myelopathy (HAM/TSP), patients with multiple sclerosis, and healthy controls were compared in the study using UMI-based sequencing.

The germline V gene (reference sequence) gives CDR1 as DFQATT and CDR2 as SNEGSKA. The CDR3 sequence holds 15 residues, the cysteine and phenylalanine included. The DNA shown is the 45-base CDR3, in frame from base 1. Trimming leaves V shorter by 2 bases and J shorter by 4 bases, with the junction holding 6 bases beyond the gene matches. Overall study outcomes, separate from this receptor: Phylogenetic analysis grouped repertoires from 18 of 34 MS patients into a cluster of related CDR3 sequences, suggesting a possible repertoire-level signature. No clinical or MRI features were associated with the MS cluster, and the authors said that larger cohorts are needed. No identical CDR3 amino acid sequences were shared among expanded clones across subjects, suggesting private TCR-beta repertoires in all groups. TCR clonal expansion was highest in HAM/TSP patients and lowest in MS patients, with MS patients falling below even healthy controls.

For unsorted PBMC libraries, 2 million PBMCs were used after storage in RNAlater at -80 degrees C until RNA extraction. The multiple sclerosis patients were enrolled in a US clinical protocol that used magnetic resonance imaging to evaluate disease progression. Peripheral blood was subjected to Ficoll-Hypaque density gradient centrifugation to isolate PBMCs, which were then cryopreserved in liquid nitrogen. Only a few counts were recorded for this clonotype. Its antigen is still unknown. A much larger clone differs by one base, so this may be a read error. cDNA was synthesized by template-switch 5'RACE using a primer carrying a 10-nucleotide random unique molecular identifier by which each TCR transcript was tagged. Every sequencing run yielded over 190 million TCR-beta sequences covering 15-18 subjects. Total RNA was extracted with the RNeasy kit. TCR-beta VDJ regions were amplified with primers for the TCR constant region and the 5'RACE anchor, using the KAPA Real-time Library Amplification kit. Sample indexes and Illumina adaptors were added in a first PCR, after which library yield was increased in a second PCR. After Ampure bead purification, the TCR product of roughly 650 bp was size-selected on a 2% E-gel SizeSelection system. Before pooling, library quality was assessed on a Bioanalyzer, concentration was determined with Qubit, and library quantification was performed with the Kapa Library Quantification kit. Libraries were sequenced paired-end 2 x 150 bp on an Illumina HiSeq 2500. To increase sequence diversity, roughly 23-30% phiX was spiked into each library pool. The authors' pipeline ran thus. The quality-filtered reads were processed with the UMI-based MiGEC pipeline, whose error correction step removed more than 90% of the raw TCR sequences. VDJ genes were aligned to IMGT germline references, and clonotypes were defined by unique CDR3 amino acid sequence plus V-J genes. Clonal expansion, Shannon diversity and CDR3 relatedness were evaluated with VDJtools (CalcPairwiseDistances, ClusterSamples), while phylogenetic trees were built in CLCbio workbench. Expanded clones were defined as having at least 8 unique UMIs, based on coefficient-of-variation modelling across technical triplicates. The public reads were run again by TCRdb, first through fastp at Q25 and then through MiXCR, and only productive beta chains were kept. Duplicate CDR3 protein sequences are folded into a single record with the most common DNA and genes. In this record, the V and J calls reflect TCRdb's handling and not the investigators' own analysis. This sample gives approximately 51,000 distinct CDR3 sequences in total; about 3.5% of them show up just once. The ten largest clonotypes hold around 5.6% of the sample.

The sequence came from a man aged 40-55 years with multiple sclerosis. The sequence is built from TRBV20-1 and TRBJ2-1, with 9 bases in between that match TRBD2. The specimen was PBMCs. CDR3 loop: CSARRLADTYNEQFF. Read as DNA, the sequence is TGCAGTGCTAGACGACTAGCGGATACTTACAATGAGCAGTTCTTC.